The sample holds a few counts of the clone carrying this TCR beta chain. Its antigen remains unknown. The data belong to a study of T-cell reconstitution after alpha-beta-depleted transplantation in children. General study points: Some patients' high day-60 TCRbeta diversity was traced to surviving recipient T cells and thymic progenitors. Counts and diversity of T cells one year after transplant came mostly from newly produced T cells. The study reportedly traced alpha-beta T cells about two months after transplant to several hundred expanded graft clones.

The CDR3 spans 17 residues. V was pared by 6 bases and J by 2 bases, with 23 bases between. CDR1 is MDHEN and CDR2 is SYDVKM in the germline V gene. As it was prepared, the TCRbeta library received unique molecular identifiers. TCRdb fed the PCR reads into MiXCR, producing one record per CDR3 protein. The sample holds about 340,000 distinct CDR3 sequences, 16% seen once. This specimen consisted of PBMCs, mostly from graft donor cells, obtained 360 days after TCRalphabeta/CD19-depleted stem cell transplant. The chain has TRBV28 and TRBJ2-7; no clear D. The clonotype originates from a male patient between 2 and 10 years old who had a stem cell transplant for acute lymphoblastic leukemia, so the T cells may come from the graft donor. Here the CDR3 reads CASSDLDPAAPTYEQYF. The CDR3 DNA reads as TGTGCCAGCAGCGATCTAGACCCGGCTGCTCCTACCTACGAGCAGTACTTC.